Following are 27 T cell receptor beta chains from one sample sequenced in a study of response to subunit inactivated influenza vaccine. TCRdb processed the RT-PCR reads anew with MiXCR; each CDR3 protein has one entry. Of 500,000 to 600,000 distinct CDR3 sequences detected, 6.5% to 8% appear once; the ten largest clones hold about an eighth. The material sequenced was PBMCs from blood, taken less than 30 months after vaccination. The receptors stem from a man between 50 and 69 years old who received an inactivated influenza vaccine.

This clonotype occurred a few times. The chain carries TRBV21-1 and TRBJ2-1. TRBV21-1 is a recognized pseudogene. There are 14 residues in the CDR3. The CDR3 here is CASRTRDFYNEQFF. CDR3 DNA: TGTGCCAGCAGGACCCGGGACTTCTACAATGAGCAGTTCTTC.

This rearrangement joins TRBV19 to TRBJ1-6, with TRBD1 matching over 9 bases. This CDR3 is built from 14 residues. Trimming took 4 bases from V and 6 from J; bases not matched to a gene: 1. Germline CDR1 is LNHDA and CDR2 is SQIVND (reference sequence). Written as DNA, the CDR3 is TGTGCCAGTAGTACGACAGGGGGTAATTCACCCCTCCACTTT. Protein: CASSTTGGNSPLHF.

Many counts were recorded for this clonotype. This chain uses TRBV20-1 with TRBJ2-7, with D perhaps matching TRBD1 (6 bases). The CDR3 is made up of 13 amino acids. Trimming removed 5 bases at V and 4 bases at J, with 15 bases between. Germline CDR1 reads DFQATT; CDR2 reads SNEGSKA (reference sequence). CDR3 in DNA: TGCAGTGCTCGCAACCCACAGGGTTACGAGCAGTACTTC. This sequence encodes CSARNPQGYEQYF.

The sample holds many counts of this clonotype. The CDR3 DNA reads as TGCGCCAGCAGCTTGCAGGGCATGGGCACAGATACGCAGTATTTT. Translation gives CASSLQGMGTDTQYF. The genes are TRBV5-1 and TRBJ2-3, with D possibly matching TRBD1 (5 bases). Trimming stripped 1 base from V and 1 base from J, with 10 bases between. This CDR3 has 15 residues. CDR1 and CDR2 from the germline V gene are SGHRS and YFSETQ.

This clonotype appeared a few times. V gene TRBV28 combines with J gene TRBJ1-1, with a tentative D call TRBD1 (5 bases). CDR3 length: 13 amino acids. V lost 3 bases, J lost 8 bases, and 13 bases lay in between. CDR1 and CDR2 (germline): MDHEN, SYDVKM. CDR3 in amino acids: CASSFRSGGEAFF. CDR3 bases: TGTGCCAGCAGTTTTAGATCCGGGGGGGAAGCTTTCTTT.

This clonotype was detected ten times or more. The rearrangement joins TRBV15 to TRBJ1-1; TRBD1 matches at 9 bases. Looked up from germline, CDR1 is LNHNV and CDR2 is YYDKDF (reference sequence). The CDR3 spans 15 residues. V lost 5 bases, J lost 1 base, and 5 bases stayed unmatched. For the CDR3, the DNA is TGTGCCACCAGCCGGGACAGGGACCCGAACACTGAAGCTTTCTTT. Protein sequence: CATSRDRDPNTEAFF.

The chain links TRBV20-1 to TRBJ2-1; D is possibly TRBD2 (6 bases). The germline V and J ends were trimmed by 0 bases and 11 bases, with 14 bases remaining between them. Germline V CDR1 and CDR2: DFQATT, SNEGSKA (reference sequence). This CDR3 has 13 amino acids. The chain's CDR3 is CSARDYLSGQQFF. As DNA, the CDR3 is TGCAGTGCTAGAGATTACCTGAGCGGGCAGCAGTTCTTC.

J is TRBJ1-3 and V is TRBV20-1; D unclear. Germline CDR1 reads DFQATT; CDR2 reads SNEGSKA (reference sequence). The CDR3 sequence is 11 residues long. Trimming stripped 2 bases from V and 4 bases from J, with 3 bases between. CDR3 protein: CSARQGNTIYF. The CDR3 region has the DNA TGCAGTGCTAGACAGGGAAACACCATATATTTT.

In this sample, this clonotype is large. The genes are TRBV7-9 and TRBJ2-1, with TRBD1 matching over 7 bases. The germline gives CDR1 SEHNR, CDR2 FQNEAQ (reference sequence). Trimming at V came to 6 bases and at J to 2 bases, leaving 7 bases not matched to a gene. This CDR3 is built from 15 residues. DNA of the CDR3: TGTGCCAGCAGTTTGGGGCAGGGGGCCTACAATGAGCAGTTCTTC. This codes for CASSLGQGAYNEQFF.

This clonotype was counted at least ten times. The chain employs TRBV12-3 or TRBV12-4 and TRBJ1-1; no definite D call. V was cut by 6 bases and J by 9 bases, with 11 bases left in between. The CDR3 spans 11 residues. The CDR3 spells CASSQAEKAFF. As DNA, the CDR3 is TGTGCCAGCAGCCAAGCGGAGAAAGCTTTCTTT.

To note about this clonotype: An end of the junction differs from the germline gene, which may be a read error. The rearrangement uses TRBV5-1 and TRBJ2-7; TRBD1 matches 7 bases. Per the germline V gene, CDR1 is SGHRS and CDR2 is YFSETQ. The CDR3 spans 15 residues. In nucleotides, the CDR3 is TGCGCCTGCAGCCGAGATGGACAGGTTAGAGAAAAGCAGTACTTC. Its protein product is CACSRDGQVREKQYF.

This clonotype was found many times. The V call is TRBV6-5, the J call TRBJ1-6; D might be TRBD1 (5 bases). V lost 0 bases and J lost 8, with 8 bases in between. This CDR3 is built from 14 residues. From germline, CDR1 is MNHEY and CDR2 SVGAGI. Here the CDR3 reads CASSYSRGYSPLHF. The DNA for the CDR3 is TGTGCCAGCAGTTACTCAAGGGGATATTCACCCCTCCACTTT.

This clonotype was observed many times. The chain has TRBV27 and TRBJ1-5; no clear D. Trimming removed 1 base at V and 1 base at J, with 2 bases between. Germline V gene data show CDR1 as MNHEY and CDR2 as SMNVEV (reference sequence). This CDR3 is 13 amino acids long. CDR3 DNA sequence: TGTGCCAGCAGTTTATTGAGCAATCAGCCCCAGCATTTT. This codes for CASSLLSNQPQHF.

This chain uses TRBV6-5 with TRBJ1-2; D unresolved. The CDR3 consists of 14 residues. The V and J ends lost 2 bases and 6 bases respectively, with 13 bases between them. CDR1 MNHEY and CDR2 SVGAGI come from the germline V gene. DNA for the CDR3: TGTGCCAGCAGTTACCACGGAGGCGGGAATGGCTACACCTTC. This sequence encodes CASSYHGGGNGYTF.

This clonotype was counted many times. This sequence joins TRBV5-1 and TRBJ2-3; 8 positions agree with TRBD2. This CDR3 contains 14 residues. The V segment lost 1 base and the J segment 5 bases; nucleotides outside the gene matches: 3. Looked up from germline, CDR1 is SGHRS and CDR2 is YFSETQ. CDR3 bases: TGCGCCAGCAGCTTGCGCCTAGCGGGAGATACGCAGTATTTT. Translating it yields CASSLRLAGDTQYF.

Only a few counts were recorded for this clonotype. The rearrangement uses TRBV9 and TRBJ2-3, with a weak D call TRBD1 (6 bases). Germline V gene sequence: CDR1 SGDLS, CDR2 YYNGEE. This CDR3 contains 16 residues. Trimming took off 0 bases at V and 1 base at J, with 12 bases between the two ends. CDR3 loop: CASSVGGGRGTDTQYF. CDR3 DNA: TGTGCCAGCAGCGTAGGAGGGGGAAGGGGCACAGATACGCAGTATTTT.

This clonotype was counted between two and nine times. This chain joins TRBV7-8 and TRBJ2-1, with a weak D call TRBD1 (5 bases). The CDR3 sequence is 12 residues long. V shed 6 bases and J shed 9 bases, with 12 bases lying between them. Germline V lookup: CDR1 SGHVS, CDR2 FQNEAQ. CDR3 sequence (DNA): TGTGCCAGCAGTTTCAGGGTTGGTGAGCAGTTCTTC. This codes for CASSFRVGEQFF.

This clonotype was recorded a few times. The chain couples TRBV19 to TRBJ2-7; D gene uncertain. Germline CDR1 LNHDA, CDR2 SQIVND (reference sequence). The CDR3 sequence is 13 residues long. Trimming removed 5 bases at V and 3 bases at J, with 11 bases between. The CDR3 DNA reads as TGTGCCAGTAGTTCAGTCAGTAACTACGAGCAGTACTTC. Protein sequence: CASSSVSNYEQYF.

The CDR3 region has the DNA TGTGCCAGCTCACCAACCGGACTAGCGGGAAGCTACGAGCAGTACTTC. Residues: CASSPTGLAGSYEQYF. This chain links TRBV18 with TRBJ2-7, with 12 bases fitting TRBD2. CDR1 and CDR2 (germline): KGHSH, LQKENI. The trim removed 2 bases at V and 3 bases at J, leaving 5 bases unmatched. There are 16 residues in the CDR3.

V is TRBV20-1 and J is TRBJ1-3; a possible D gene is TRBD1 (5 bases). Germline CDR1 and CDR2: DFQATT and SNEGSKA (reference sequence). The germline V and J ends were trimmed by 0 bases and 4 bases, with 16 bases remaining between them. The CDR3 contains 16 residues. CDR3 sequence: CSAREKWDRRGNTIYF. The CDR3 DNA reads TGCAGTGCTAGAGAAAAATGGGACCGGAGGGGAAACACCATATATTTT.

This clonotype came up many times. CDR3 residues: CASRMGFSTDTQYF. The CDR3 region has the DNA TGTGCCAGCAGAATGGGATTTAGCACAGATACGCAGTATTTT. The rearrangement links TRBV12-3 or TRBV12-4 to TRBJ2-3; D remains unclear. V lost 6 bases to trimming and J lost 0 bases, with 10 bases between them. The CDR3 contains 14 residues.

This chain links TRBV11-3 with TRBJ2-3; no clear D. The CDR3 has 15 residues. V was shortened by 5 bases and J by 0 bases, with 12 bases between the two germline ends. Germline-derived CDR1 and CDR2 are SGHNT and YENEEA. The CDR3 here is CASSLSPLSTDTQYF. The CDR3 DNA is TGTGCCAGCAGCCTCTCCCCACTTAGCACAGATACGCAGTATTTT.

This clonotype was seen more than once but under ten times. The chain uses TRBV28 and TRBJ1-3; D is ambiguous. The V end lost 1 base, the J end lost 2 bases, and 9 bases lay between the germline ends. Looked up from germline, CDR1 is MDHEN and CDR2 is SYDVKM. CDR3 length: 15 amino acids. The chain's CDR3 is CASSLLLQPGNTIYF. CDR3 in DNA: TGTGCCAGCAGTTTATTATTGCAGCCTGGAAACACCATATATTTT.

The J gene is TRBJ2-1, the V gene TRBV7-2; no reliable D call. V lost 8 bases to trimming and J lost 8 bases, with 7 bases between them. Germline CDR1 reads SGHTA; CDR2 reads FQGNSA. The CDR3 covers 10 residues. CDR3 coding DNA: TGTGCCAGCGGGGTCGATGAGCAGTTCTTC. Its translation is CASGVDEQFF.

The chain is built from TRBV5-1 and TRBJ1-2, with 10 nucleotides matching TRBD1. This CDR3 comprises 15 residues. CDR1 is SGHRS, CDR2 YFSETQ, per germline. With 4 bases clipped from V and 4 bases from J, the junction kept 7 bases outside the gene matches. DNA for the CDR3: TGCGCCAGCAGCACAGGACAGGGGGTGCTCTATGGCTACACCTTC. Encoded protein: CASSTGQGVLYGYTF. Drawing the rest from reference TRBV5-1 and TRBJ1-2, the complete variable domain is KAGVTQTPRYLIKTRGQQVTLSCSPISGHRSVSWYQQTPGQGLQFLFEYFSETQRNKGNFPGRFSGRQFSNSRSEMNVSTLELGDSALYLCASSTGQGVLYGYTFGSGTRLTVV.

This clonotype has ten or more counts. The chain employs TRBV29-1 and TRBJ2-5; D gene uncertain. The CDR3 is made up of 12 amino acids. Germline loops: CDR1 SQVTM, CDR2 ANQGSEA. V dropped 4 bases and J dropped 5 bases, with 11 bases sitting between them. In DNA, the CDR3 is TGCAGCGTTGTGGACCGCTCGGAGACCCAGTACTTC. This codes for CSVVDRSETQYF. Full variable domain (outside the CDR3, taken from reference TRBV29-1 and TRBJ2-5): SAVISQKPSRDICQRGTSLTIQCQVDSQVTMMFWYRQQPGQSLTLIATANQGSEATYESGFVIDKFPISRPNLTFSTLTVSNMSPEDSSIYLCSVVDRSETQYFGPGTRLLVL.

This clonotype came up many times. The J gene is TRBJ2-7, the V gene TRBV10-3; D unclear. Per the germline V gene, CDR1 is ENHRY and CDR2 is SYGVKD. Deletions cut 2 bases from V and 2 bases from J, with 13 bases between. The CDR3 has 15 amino acids. The CDR3 DNA is TGTGCCATCAGTGAGCAGACGCAAAGACCCTACGAGCAGTACTTC. Translated, it gives CAISEQTQRPYEQYF.